Listed below are T cell receptor beta chains from one sample, sequenced in a study of blood T cell repertoires in COVID-19. The protocol was immunoSEQ multiplex PCR, while the TCRdb copy is restricted to in-frame clones and leaves out a portion. This table holds about 130,000 clones, around 89% found once. The sequenced sample consisted of peripheral blood. Receptors originate from a man between 45 and 60 years old with acute or convalescent COVID-19. Both conserved end residues are part of each CDR3. Clone size is given for some rows only: seen once, a few or many times, or a class if the clone is expanded.

clone_size cdr3_length v_call cdr3_aa
- 16 TRBV5-4 CASSAAGTGSNSPLHF
- 14 TRBV28 CASSLGRTYNEQFF
- 14 TRBV5-1 CASSFDRGFYGYTF
- 13 TRBV3-1/TRBV3-2 CASSRRGSGELFF
- 12 TRBV28 CASHRRIYGYTF
- 15 TRBV28 CASSPPPLAGGTQYF
many 13 TRBV4-1 CASSPRTGVEAFF
few 15 TRBV19 CASSIGWGQGHEQYF
- 13 TRBV14 CASSQQGGEKLFF
once 14 TRBV6-5 CASTADRRPYEQYF
- 14 TRBV7-3 CASSPGQMNTEAFF
- 11 TRBV7-8 CASSYRLGLYF
- 13 TRBV2 CASNINPQETQYF
- 13 TRBV7-2 CASSPLLMNTIYF
- 14 TRBV7-3 CASSLNTGANEQFF
few 16 TRBV11-2 CASSLERLAGHNEQFF
once 14 TRBV10-3 CAISEITSSGEQYF
- 18 TRBV7-9 CASSLRYGRGRHTGELFF
- 17 TRBV6-2/TRBV6-3 CASSSPDSFYSNQPQHF
- 13 TRBV30 CAWSMGLGEKLFF
- 15 TRBV28 CASSPRDNGYQPQHF
once 18 TRBV15 CATSRIQGRTATTYGYTF
- 13 TRBV4-1 CASSRSGFSEAFF
once 16 TRBV19 CASRSRGDRGIYGYTF
- 15 TRBV9 CASSVEGRPNTEAFF
- 15 TRBV7-6 CASSSYPDISYEQYF
- 16 TRBV10-1 CASSGGPGGTNEKLFF
- 15 TRBV19 CASSRFRGEDEKLFF
- 13 TRBV5-6 CASKDSLNTEAFF
- 13 TRBV7-3 CASSVQGGTEAFF
once 14 TRBV5-4 CASRRTGNTGELFF
once 18 TRBV30 CACSGLAGGHSVTDTQYF
- 15 TRBV10-3 CAISPVAGNAYEQYF
- 11 TRBV20-1 CSARQFTEAFF
- 14 TRBV11-2 CASTLGFGAGELFF
- 13 TRBV7-8 CASRPTQGPEQYF
- 15 TRBV24-1 CATSGTSGFTGELFF
- 14 TRBV7-9 CASSLAIRGTEAFF
- 18 TRBV9 CASSVEDIRGGRGTEAFF
- 16 TRBV4-1 CASSPQGQGARYGYTF
- 15 TRBV27 CASSSGQGDRSPLHF
- 15 TRBV7-7 CASSLGASVQETQYF
few 13 TRBV7-2 CASSLERGNTIYF
- 15 TRBV29-1 CSVEGRQGGGYEQYF
- 15 TRBV12-5 CASGPRQGLGVEQYF
- 12 TRBV28 CASTERGAEAFF
- 14 TRBV11-2 CASSLDQGKAEAFF
- 18 TRBV14 CASSQDWGTSGIKNEQFF
few 15 TRBV6-5 CASSYGLGSNSPLHF
once 13 TRBV5-1 CASSLERGQPQHF
- 16 TRBV28 CASSLWDRGRFGELFF